A single sample gave rise to the 18 T cell receptor beta chains below, sequenced in a study of early T cells in non-severe SARS-CoV-2 infection. Using its own MiXCR run on the 5' RACE reads, TCRdb lists one record per CDR3 protein. The sample has around 53,000 distinct CDR3 sequences; about 10% are singletons. The sample consisted of whole blood. These receptors were collected from an adult who was a healthcare worker with PCR-confirmed SARS-CoV-2 infection or an uninfected control (not recorded which).

This clonotype was counted many times. V and J are TRBV21-1 and TRBJ1-1. TRBV21-1 represents a pseudogene. This CDR3 contains 11 residues. CDR3 in amino acids: CAIAENTEAFF. The CDR3 DNA reads as TGTGCCATAGCGGAGAACACTGAAGCTTTCTTT.

This clonotype has at least ten counts. The chain combines TRBV7-2 with TRBJ1-1; no definite D call. V was clipped by 4 bases and J by 1 base, with 7 bases between them. The CDR3 has 13 residues. Germline values: CDR1 SGHTA, CDR2 FQGNSA. CDR3 bases: TGTGCCAGCAGCTCCTCAGAGAACACTGAAGCTTTCTTT. Translated: CASSSSENTEAFF.

CDR3 sequence: CASSPGVTQYF. The CDR3 DNA is TGTGCCAGCAGCCCCGGCGTGACCCAGTACTTC. The chain links TRBV7-9 to TRBJ2-5; D is unresolved. Trimming removed 5 bases at V and 7 bases at J, with 8 bases between. CDR1 and CDR2 from the germline V gene are SEHNR and FQNEAQ (reference sequence). The CDR3 runs to 11 residues.

The rearrangement uses TRBV7-9 and TRBJ2-1; a weak D match, TRBD2 (6 bases). In germline, CDR1 is SEHNR, CDR2 FQNEAQ (reference sequence). V gave up 5 bases and J gave up 0 bases, with 17 bases separating them. The CDR3 is 17 residues long. CDR3 sequence reads: CASSPPASVSSYNEQFF. CDR3 DNA: TGTGCCAGCAGCCCTCCAGCTAGCGTTAGCTCCTACAATGAGCAGTTCTTC.

This clonotype came up many times. The chain couples TRBV24-1 to TRBJ2-1, with D maybe TRBD1 (6 bases). V was clipped by 4 bases and J by 5 bases, with 14 bases between them. Germline V gene sequence: CDR1 KGHDR, CDR2 SFDVKD. The CDR3 consists of 15 residues. CDR3 sequence (DNA): TGTGCCACCAGTGACGACAGGAATATGAACAATGAGCAGTTCTTC. It specifies CATSDDRNMNNEQFF.

This clonotype was seen only a few times. The V and J genes are TRBV28 and TRBJ2-7, with D hard to call. The ends were cut back, 5 bases at V and 7 bases at J, with 9 bases in the middle. CDR1 is MDHEN and CDR2 is SYDVKM in the germline V gene. This CDR3 is 11 amino acids long. CDR3: CASSEPWEQYF. The CDR3, as DNA: TGTGCCAGCAGTGAACCTTGGGAGCAGTACTTC.

This clonotype was seen ten or more times. The chain has TRBV5-1 and TRBJ2-7, with 10 bases that match TRBD2. V was pared by 2 bases and J by 0 bases, with 29 bases of the junction left unmatched. The germline gives CDR1 SGHRS, CDR2 YFSETQ. The CDR3 length is 24 residues. DNA for the CDR3: TGCGCCAGCAGCTTTCTGGGGCGTCAAACGGGAGCGGGAGGGCCTCTGGGGAGCTCCTACGAGCAGTACTTC. This translates into CASSFLGRQTGAGGPLGSSYEQYF.

This clonotype was recorded at least ten times. This chain connects TRBV11-2 to TRBJ2-3, with 9 bases matching TRBD2. This CDR3 is built from 14 residues. V was clipped by 5 bases and J by 6 bases; unmatched bases: 6. Germline-derived CDR1 and CDR2 are SGHAT and FQNNGV. The CDR3 here is CASSQAGGGDTQYF. The CDR3, as DNA: TGTGCCAGCAGCCAAGCGGGAGGAGGTGATACGCAGTATTTT.

The chain uses TRBV20-1 and TRBJ2-7, with D tentatively TRBD2 (6 bases). This CDR3 has 14 residues. Trimming removed 5 bases at V and 5 bases at J, with 19 bases between. The germline V gene has CDR1 DFQATT and CDR2 SNEGSKA (reference sequence). The CDR3 reads CSAGGWGGPDEQYF. For the CDR3, the DNA is TGCAGTGCTGGGGGATGGGGAGGCCCTGACGAGCAGTACTTC.

This clonotype was seen a few times. The chain links TRBV4-3 to TRBJ2-1, with TRBD1 as a possible D gene (6 bases). This CDR3 spans 15 amino acids. V was clipped by 4 bases and J by 3 bases, with 13 bases between them. The germline gives CDR1 LGHNA, CDR2 YSLEER. CDR3 in DNA: TGCGCCAGCAGCCGATCACTGGACAGCTACAATGAGCAGTTCTTC. It translates to CASSRSLDSYNEQFF.

For the CDR3, the DNA is TGCGCCAGCAGCCGGGGCGGCAGGGTGAATGAAGGAGCTAATGAAAAACTGTTTTTT. As protein: CASSRGGRVNEGANEKLFF. The J gene is TRBJ1-4, the V gene TRBV5-1, with a possible D match to TRBD1 (5 bases). V dropped 4 bases and J dropped 3 bases, with 25 bases sitting between them. The CDR3 spans 19 residues. Germline V gene lookup returns CDR1 SGHRS and CDR2 YFSETQ.

In this sample, this clonotype is medium-sized. The J gene is TRBJ1-2, the V gene TRBV7-2; D remains unclear. This CDR3 is 13 amino acids long. The V end lost 2 bases, the J end lost 10 bases, and 14 bases lay between the germline ends. Looked up from germline, CDR1 is SGHTA and CDR2 is FQGNSA. CDR3 region: CASSLFNYGDYTF. In nucleotides, the CDR3 is TGTGCCAGCAGCTTATTCAACTACGGGGACTACACCTTC.

A few counts support this clonotype. This chain uses TRBV4-2 with TRBJ2-5, with TRBD2 identical over 9 bases. Per germline, CDR1 LGHNA and CDR2 YNFKEQ. Trimming at V came to 0 bases and at J to 5 bases, leaving 7 bases not matched to a gene. The CDR3 is made up of 16 amino acids. In nucleotides, the CDR3 is TGTGCCAGCAGCCAAGAGCTTAGCGGGAGCCGTGAGACCCAGTACTTC. Residues: CASSQELSGSRETQYF.

This clonotype occurred many times. V and J are TRBV7-9 and TRBJ1-1, with D unresolved. Looked up from germline, CDR1 is SEHNR and CDR2 is FQNEAQ (reference sequence). The CDR3 covers 9 residues. The V end was cut by 5 bases, the J end by 9 bases, with 4 bases between. The CDR3 sequence: CASSPQAFF. The CDR3 nucleotides read TGTGCCAGCAGCCCTCAAGCTTTCTTT.

Regarding this clonotype: The junction departs from germline at one end; a sequencing error may be responsible. The rearrangement links TRBV20-1 to TRBJ1-4, with D uncertain. Germline assignment: CDR1 DFQATT and CDR2 SNEGSKA (reference sequence). The CDR3 is 13 residues long. The CDR3 DNA is TGCAGTGCCACCGGGGAGGGTAATGAAAAACTTTTTTTT. Its protein is CSATGEGNEKLFF.

This clonotype appeared a few times. The chain recombines TRBV6-1 with TRBJ1-2; TRBD1 is a possible D gene (5 bases). The CDR3 spans 14 residues. Germline CDR1 is MNHNS and CDR2 is SASEGT. Trimming took off 2 bases at V and 3 bases at J, with 10 bases between the two ends. CDR3 loop: CASSETVGDYGYTF. In DNA form, the CDR3 reads TGTGCCAGCAGTGAAACAGTGGGGGACTATGGCTACACCTTC.

Comment on this clonotype: Germline is not matched at one junction end, which may reflect a read error. The V gene is TRBV20-1, the J gene TRBJ1-2; unclear D gene. The CDR3 loop spans 10 amino acids. CDR1 is DFQATT, CDR2 SNEGSKA, per germline (reference sequence). The CDR3 coding sequence is TGCAGTGCGACCGATTACCGGGCCCTCTTC. Its translation: CSATDYRALF.

In this sample, this clonotype turned up a few times. The J gene is TRBJ2-3, the V gene TRBV10-3; the D is unclear. The CDR3 is 13 amino acids. CDR1 is ENHRY and CDR2 is SYGVKD in the germline V gene. V was shortened by 4 bases and J by 2 bases, with 7 bases between the two germline ends. The CDR3 nucleotides read TGTGCCATCAGTGGGGCCGTCACAGATACGCAGTATTTT. Amino acid sequence: CAISGAVTDTQYF.